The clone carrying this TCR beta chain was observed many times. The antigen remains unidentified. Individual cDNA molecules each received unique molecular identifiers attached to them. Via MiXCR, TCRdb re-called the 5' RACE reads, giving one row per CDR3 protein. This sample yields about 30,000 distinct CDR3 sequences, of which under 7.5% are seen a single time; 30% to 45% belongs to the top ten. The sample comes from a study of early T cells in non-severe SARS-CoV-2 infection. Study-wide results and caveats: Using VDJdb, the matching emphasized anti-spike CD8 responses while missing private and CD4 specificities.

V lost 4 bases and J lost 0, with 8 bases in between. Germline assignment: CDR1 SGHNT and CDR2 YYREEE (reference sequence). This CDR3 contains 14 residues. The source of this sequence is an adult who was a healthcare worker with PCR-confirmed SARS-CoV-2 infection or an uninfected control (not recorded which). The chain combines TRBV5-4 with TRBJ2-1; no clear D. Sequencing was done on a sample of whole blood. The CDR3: CASSAGSSYNEQFF. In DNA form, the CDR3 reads TGTGCCAGCAGCGCCGGGTCCTCCTACAATGAGCAGTTCTTC.